The clone carrying this T cell receptor beta chain was picked up a small number of times. No antigen is known for it. These data belong to a study of identical twins. Addition of a universal primer site occurred through template switching, and cDNA carried unique molecular identifiers. TCRdb re-called the 5' RACE reads with MiXCR, one entry per CDR3 protein. Seen here are over 200,000 distinct CDR3 sequences, 8% to 11% observed once, and the top ten hold roughly 10%. Study-wide results and caveats: Within twin pairs, the out-of-frame alpha sequences they shared showed excess low generation probability. Within monozygotic twins, out-of-frame TCR alpha sharing was underestimated by the models. Because invariant MAIT and iNKT cells could be present, zero-insertion analyses could be partly confounded.

The source of this sequence is a man in his fifties in good health. Sequenced input: memory T cells sorted from blood.

CDR3 coding DNA: TGCAGTGCCCACCGGCTTGACGGCGGGAACACTGAAGCTTTCTTT. It translates to CSAHRLDGGNTEAFF. V usage is TRBV20-1 and J usage is TRBJ1-1; D gene unclear. CDR1 is DFQATT and CDR2 is SNEGSKA in the germline V gene (reference sequence). Trimming left V 6 bases short and J 1 base short, with 18 bases between. This CDR3 spans 15 amino acids.